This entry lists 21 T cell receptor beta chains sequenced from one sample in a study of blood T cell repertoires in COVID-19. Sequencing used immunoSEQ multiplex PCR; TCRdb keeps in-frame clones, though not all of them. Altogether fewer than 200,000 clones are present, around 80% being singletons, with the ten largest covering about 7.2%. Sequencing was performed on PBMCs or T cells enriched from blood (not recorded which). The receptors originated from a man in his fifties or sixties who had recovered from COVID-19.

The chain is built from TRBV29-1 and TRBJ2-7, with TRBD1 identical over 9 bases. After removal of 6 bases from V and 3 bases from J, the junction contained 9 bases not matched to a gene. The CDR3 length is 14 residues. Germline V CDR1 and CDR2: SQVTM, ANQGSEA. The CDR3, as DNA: TGCAGCGTCGTTCCGGGACAGGGTATCTACGAGCAGTACTTC. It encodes CSVVPGQGIYEQYF.

The CDR3 sequence: CASSEGINQPQHF. DNA of the CDR3: TGTGCCAGCAGCGAGGGAATTAATCAGCCCCAGCATTTT. The rearrangement uses TRBV2 and TRBJ1-5, with unresolved D. Germline V gives CDR1 SNHLY, CDR2 FYNNEI. Trimming took 6 bases from V and 4 from J, leaving 10 bases between them. CDR3 size: 13 residues.

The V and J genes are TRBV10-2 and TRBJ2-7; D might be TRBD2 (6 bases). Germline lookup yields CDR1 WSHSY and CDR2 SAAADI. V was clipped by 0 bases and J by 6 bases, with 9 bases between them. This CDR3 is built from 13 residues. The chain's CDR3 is CASSESRRAEQYF. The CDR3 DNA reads TGCGCCAGCAGTGAGTCGAGGAGGGCCGAGCAGTACTTC.

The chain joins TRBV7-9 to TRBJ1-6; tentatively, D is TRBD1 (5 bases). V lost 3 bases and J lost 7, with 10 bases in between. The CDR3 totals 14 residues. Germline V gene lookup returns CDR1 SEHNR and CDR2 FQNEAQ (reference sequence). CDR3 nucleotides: TGTGCCAGCAGCTTGAGAGACAGCAATTCACCCCTCCACTTT. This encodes CASSLRDSNSPLHF.

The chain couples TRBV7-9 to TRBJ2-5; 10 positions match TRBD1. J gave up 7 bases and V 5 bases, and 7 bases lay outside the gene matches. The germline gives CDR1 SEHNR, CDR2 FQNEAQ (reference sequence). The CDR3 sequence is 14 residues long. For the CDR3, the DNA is TGTGCCAGCAGCAGAGGGGACAGGGGATGGACCCAGTACTTC. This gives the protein CASSRGDRGWTQYF.

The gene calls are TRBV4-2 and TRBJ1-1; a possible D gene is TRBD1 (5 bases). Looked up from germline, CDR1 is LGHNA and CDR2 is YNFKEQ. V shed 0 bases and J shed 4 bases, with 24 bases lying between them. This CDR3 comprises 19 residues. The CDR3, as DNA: TGTGCCAGCAGCCAAGATCTGGCGGGGGGGACCCCCGGGAGCACTGAAGCTTTCTTT. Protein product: CASSQDLAGGTPGSTEAFF.

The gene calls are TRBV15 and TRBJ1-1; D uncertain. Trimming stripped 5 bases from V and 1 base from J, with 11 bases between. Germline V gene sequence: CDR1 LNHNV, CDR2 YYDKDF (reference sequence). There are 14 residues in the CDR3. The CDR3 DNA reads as TGTGCCACCAGCGTTCGGGAACGGAACACTGAAGCTTTCTTT. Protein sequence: CATSVRERNTEAFF.

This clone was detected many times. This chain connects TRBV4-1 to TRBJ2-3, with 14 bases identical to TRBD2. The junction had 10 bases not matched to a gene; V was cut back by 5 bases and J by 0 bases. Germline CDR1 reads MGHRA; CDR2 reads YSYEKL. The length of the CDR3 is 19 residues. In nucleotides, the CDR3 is TGCGCCAGCAGCTGGCGGACTAGCGGGGGGAAGACTAGCACAGATACGCAGTATTTT. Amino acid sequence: CASSWRTSGGKTSTDTQYF.

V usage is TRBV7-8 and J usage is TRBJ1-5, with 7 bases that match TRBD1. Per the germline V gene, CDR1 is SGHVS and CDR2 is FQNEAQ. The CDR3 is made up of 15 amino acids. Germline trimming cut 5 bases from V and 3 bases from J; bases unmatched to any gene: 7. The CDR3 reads CASSPDRAFNQPQHF. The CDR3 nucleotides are TGTGCCAGCAGCCCAGACAGGGCGTTCAATCAGCCCCAGCATTTT.

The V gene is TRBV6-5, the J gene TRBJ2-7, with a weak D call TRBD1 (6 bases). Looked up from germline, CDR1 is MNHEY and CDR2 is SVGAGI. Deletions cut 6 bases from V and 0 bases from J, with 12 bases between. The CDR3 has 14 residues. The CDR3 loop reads CASSRTDLSYEQYF. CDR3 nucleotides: TGTGCCAGCAGCAGGACAGACCTCTCCTACGAGCAGTACTTC.

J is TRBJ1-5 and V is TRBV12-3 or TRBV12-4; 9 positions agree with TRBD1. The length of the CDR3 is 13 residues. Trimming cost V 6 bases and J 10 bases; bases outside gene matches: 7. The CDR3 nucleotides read TGTGCCAGCAGCCGGGACAGGGTCGGTCCCCAGCATTTT. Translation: CASSRDRVGPQHF.

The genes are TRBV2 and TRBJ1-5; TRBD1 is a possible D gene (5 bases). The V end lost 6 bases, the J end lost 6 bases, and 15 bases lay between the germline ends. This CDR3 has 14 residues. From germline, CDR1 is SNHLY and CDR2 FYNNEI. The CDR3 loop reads CASRGSGGSQPQHF. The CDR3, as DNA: TGTGCCAGCAGGGGATCGGGGGGAAGTCAGCCCCAGCATTTT.

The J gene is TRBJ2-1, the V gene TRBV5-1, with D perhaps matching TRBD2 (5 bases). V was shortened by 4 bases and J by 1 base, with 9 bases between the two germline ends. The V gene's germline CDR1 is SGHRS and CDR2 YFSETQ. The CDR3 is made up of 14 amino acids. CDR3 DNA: TGCGCCAGCAGCCAGGAGGTTTCCTACAATGAGCAGTTCTTC. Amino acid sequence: CASSQEVSYNEQFF.

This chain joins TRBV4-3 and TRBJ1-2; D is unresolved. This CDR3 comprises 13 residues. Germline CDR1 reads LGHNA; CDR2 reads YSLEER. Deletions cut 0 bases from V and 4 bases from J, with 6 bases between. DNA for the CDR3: TGCGCCAGCAGCCAAGATCGTCCCTATGGCTACACCTTC. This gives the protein CASSQDRPYGYTF.

DNA of the CDR3: TGTGCCATCAGTGAGGGACAGTTAACCGGGGAGCTGTTTTTT. Translated, it gives CAISEGQLTGELFF. The V and J genes are TRBV10-3 and TRBJ2-2, with D maybe TRBD1 (6 bases). Germline CDR1 ENHRY, CDR2 SYGVKD. This CDR3 spans 14 amino acids. Trimming stripped 2 bases from V and 5 bases from J, with 9 bases between.

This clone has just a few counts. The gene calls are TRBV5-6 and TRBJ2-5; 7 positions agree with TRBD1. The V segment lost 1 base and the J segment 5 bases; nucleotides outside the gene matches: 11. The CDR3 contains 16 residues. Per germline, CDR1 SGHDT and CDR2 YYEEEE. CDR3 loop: CASSLTNGTVQETQYF. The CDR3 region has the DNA TGTGCCAGCAGCTTGACGAATGGGACAGTACAGGAGACCCAGTACTTC.

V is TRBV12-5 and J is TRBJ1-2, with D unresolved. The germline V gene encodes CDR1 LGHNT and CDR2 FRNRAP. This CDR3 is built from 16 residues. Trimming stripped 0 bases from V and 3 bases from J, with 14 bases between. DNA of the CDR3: TGTGCTAGTGGTTTGGTACTTGATCAGCGGGACTATGGCTACACCTTC. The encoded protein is CASGLVLDQRDYGYTF.

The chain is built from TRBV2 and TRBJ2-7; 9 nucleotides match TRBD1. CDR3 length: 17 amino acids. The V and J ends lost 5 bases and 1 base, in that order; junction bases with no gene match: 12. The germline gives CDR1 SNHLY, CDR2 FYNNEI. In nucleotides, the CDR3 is TGTGCCAGCAGTAGGTCCTCACCGGGACAGGGATCCTACGAGCAGTACTTC. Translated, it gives CASSRSSPGQGSYEQYF.

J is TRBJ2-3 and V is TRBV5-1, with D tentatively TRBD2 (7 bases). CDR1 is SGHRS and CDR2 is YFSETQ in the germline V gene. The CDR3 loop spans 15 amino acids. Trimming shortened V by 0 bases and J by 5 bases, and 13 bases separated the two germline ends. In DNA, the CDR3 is TGCGCCAGCAGCTTGGTGGGGGGGCCGGGAGATACGCAGTATTTT. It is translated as CASSLVGGPGDTQYF.

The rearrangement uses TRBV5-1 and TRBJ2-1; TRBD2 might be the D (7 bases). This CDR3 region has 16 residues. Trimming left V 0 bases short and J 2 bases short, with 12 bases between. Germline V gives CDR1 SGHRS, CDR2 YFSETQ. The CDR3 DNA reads TGCGCCAGCAGCTTGGAGGAGGGGGGGACCTACAATGAGCAGTTCTTC. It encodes CASSLEEGGTYNEQFF.

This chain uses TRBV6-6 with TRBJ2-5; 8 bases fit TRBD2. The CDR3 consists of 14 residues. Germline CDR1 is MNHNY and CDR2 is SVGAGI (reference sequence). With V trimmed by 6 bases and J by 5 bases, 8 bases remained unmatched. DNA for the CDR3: TGTGCCAGCAGACCGACGGGGGGGCGGGAGACCCAGTACTTC. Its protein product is CASRPTGGRETQYF.